This TCR beta chain appears in the sequencing data of a study of shared clonotypes between healthy human individuals. About the research overall: Researchers assigned three CD4 naive, three CD4 memory, two CD8 naive and one CD8 memory plate to each donor. Overall study results and limits: The naive CD4 repertoires of a handful of donors were compared, and about 5% of clonotypes were shared.

This CDR3 comprises 14 residues. Germline trimming cut 2 bases from V and 11 bases from J; bases unmatched to any gene: 4. Germline CDR1 is MNHNS and CDR2 is SASEGT. Each cell subset's genomic DNA was divided evenly among several immunoSEQ plates. Sequenced by immunoSEQ multiplex PCR; TCRdb stores in-frame clones only, minus some. The top ten clones hold under 2% of a sample with about 2.2 million clones, just over 90% of them seen once. Naive CD8 cells, CD45RO-negative and positively selected for CCR7, excluded terminally differentiated effector memory CD45RA+ cells. Remarks on this clone: Its antigen is unidentified.

The clonotype originates from a man aged 18 to 29 in good health. Some clones in this sample may be carry-over from other donors' samples. The V and J genes are TRBV6-1 and TRBJ1-6, with TRBD1 matching 9 bases. The specimen was naive CD8+ T cells from PBMCs. CDR3 region: CASSELGTGPPLHF. As DNA, the CDR3 is TGTGCCAGCAGTGAACTCGGGACAGGGCCACCCCTCCACTTT.